This TCR beta chain came from a study of T-cell memory formation after mild COVID-19. Study background: Largely donor-specific TCR clusters were found. Overall study results and limits: The pre-infection memory compartment contained some responding clones, suggesting cross-reactive memory joined.

Notes on this clonotype: Its antigen is not known.

Germline V lookup: CDR1 LNHDA, CDR2 SQIVND (reference sequence). This CDR3 comprises 14 residues. V was shortened by 10 bases and J by 5 bases, with 20 bases between the two germline ends. Sample barcodes and UMIs were carried by the TCR alpha and TCR beta cDNA libraries that 5'RACE generated with constant-segment primers. TCRdb independently ran MiXCR on the 5' RACE reads; one entry per CDR3 protein. The sample lists a few hundred thousand distinct CDR3 sequences, about 15% occurring once. The sample taken for sequencing was PBMCs or a T cell subset sorted from them (not recorded which). The rearrangement joins TRBV19 to TRBJ1-2; TRBD1 might be the D (6 bases). The clonotype comes from a man aged 18 to 29 who had mild COVID-19 (a few samples of this study predate the infection). Cell type and time point are not known. The CDR3 DNA sequence: TGTGCCATCCATAATCCGGCGGGGGCTTATGGCTACACCTTC. Encoded protein: CAIHNPAGAYGYTF.